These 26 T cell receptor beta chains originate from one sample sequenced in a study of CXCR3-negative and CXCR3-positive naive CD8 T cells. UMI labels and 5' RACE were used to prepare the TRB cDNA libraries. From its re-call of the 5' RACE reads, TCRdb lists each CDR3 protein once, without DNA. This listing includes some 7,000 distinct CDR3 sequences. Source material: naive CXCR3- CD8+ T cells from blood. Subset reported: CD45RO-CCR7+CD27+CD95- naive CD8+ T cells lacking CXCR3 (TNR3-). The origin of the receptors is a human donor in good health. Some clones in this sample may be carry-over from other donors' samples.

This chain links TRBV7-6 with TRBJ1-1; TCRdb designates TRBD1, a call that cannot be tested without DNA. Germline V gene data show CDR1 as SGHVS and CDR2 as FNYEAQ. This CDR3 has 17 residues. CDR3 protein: CASSLTSRDLMNTEAFF. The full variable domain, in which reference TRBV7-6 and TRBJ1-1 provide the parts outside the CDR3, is GAGVSQSPRYKVTKRGQDVALRCDPISGHVSLYWYRQALGQGPEFLTYFNYEAQQDKSGLPNDRFSAERPEGSISTLTIQRTEQRDSAMYRCASSLTSRDLMNTEAFFGQGTRLTVV.

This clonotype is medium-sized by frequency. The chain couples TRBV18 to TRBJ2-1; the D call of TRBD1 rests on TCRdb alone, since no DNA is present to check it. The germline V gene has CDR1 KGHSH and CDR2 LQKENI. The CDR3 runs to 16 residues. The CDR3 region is CASSPRWQGEDNEQFF.

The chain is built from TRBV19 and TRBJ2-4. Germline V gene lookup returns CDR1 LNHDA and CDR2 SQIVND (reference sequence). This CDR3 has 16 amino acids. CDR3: CASSIDSKGVKNIQYF.

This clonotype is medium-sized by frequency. CDR3 in amino acids: CSASLEVRADTQYF. The V gene is TRBV20-1, the J gene TRBJ2-3; no DNA is available, so the TRBD2 call from TCRdb remains unchecked. Germline CDR1 and CDR2: DFQATT and SNEGSKA (reference sequence). The CDR3 sequence is 14 residues long.

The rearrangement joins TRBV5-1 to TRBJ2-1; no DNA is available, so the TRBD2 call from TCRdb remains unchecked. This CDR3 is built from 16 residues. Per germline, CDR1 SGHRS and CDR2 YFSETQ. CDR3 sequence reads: CASSPAAGGPINEQFF.

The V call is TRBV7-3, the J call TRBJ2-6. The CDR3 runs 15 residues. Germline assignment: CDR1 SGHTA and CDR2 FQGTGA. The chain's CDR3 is CASSLSFSGANVLTF.

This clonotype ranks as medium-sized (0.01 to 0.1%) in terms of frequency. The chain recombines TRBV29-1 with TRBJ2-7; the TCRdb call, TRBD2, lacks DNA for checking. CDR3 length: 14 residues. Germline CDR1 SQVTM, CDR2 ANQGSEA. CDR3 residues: CSVVSERERYEQYF.

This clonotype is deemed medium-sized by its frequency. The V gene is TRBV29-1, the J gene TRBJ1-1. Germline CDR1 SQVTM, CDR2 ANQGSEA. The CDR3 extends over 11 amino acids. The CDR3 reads CSVAVQSEAFF.

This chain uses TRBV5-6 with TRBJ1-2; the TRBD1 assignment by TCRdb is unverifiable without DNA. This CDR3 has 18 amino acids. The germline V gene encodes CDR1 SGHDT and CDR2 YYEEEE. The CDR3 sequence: CASSLETGTGGLLYGYTF.

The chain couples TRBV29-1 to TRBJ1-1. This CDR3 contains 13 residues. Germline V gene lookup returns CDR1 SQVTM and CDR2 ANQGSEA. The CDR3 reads CSVFIWVNTEAFF.

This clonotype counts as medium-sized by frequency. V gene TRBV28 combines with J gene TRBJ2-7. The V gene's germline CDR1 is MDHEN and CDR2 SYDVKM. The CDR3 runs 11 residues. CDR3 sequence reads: CASSFSYEQYF.

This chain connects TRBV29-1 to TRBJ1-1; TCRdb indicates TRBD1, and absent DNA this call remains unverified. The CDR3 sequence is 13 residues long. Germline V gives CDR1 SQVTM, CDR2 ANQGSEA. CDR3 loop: CSAKDGTNTEAFF. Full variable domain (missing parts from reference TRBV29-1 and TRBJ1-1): SAVISQKPSRDICQRGTSLTIQCQVDSQVTMMFWYRQQPGQSLTLIATANQGSEATYESGFVIDKFPISRPNLTFSTLTVSNMSPEDSSIYLCSAKDGTNTEAFFGQGTRLTVV.

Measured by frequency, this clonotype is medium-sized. CDR3 amino acids: CSVVRLGDTQYF. The rearrangement links TRBV29-1 to TRBJ2-3. CDR1 and CDR2 (germline): SQVTM, ANQGSEA. CDR3 length: 12 amino acids.

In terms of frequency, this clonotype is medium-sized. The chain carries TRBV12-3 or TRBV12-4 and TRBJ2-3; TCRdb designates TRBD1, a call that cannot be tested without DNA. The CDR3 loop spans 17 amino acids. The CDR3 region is CASSFSGGESSTDTQYF.

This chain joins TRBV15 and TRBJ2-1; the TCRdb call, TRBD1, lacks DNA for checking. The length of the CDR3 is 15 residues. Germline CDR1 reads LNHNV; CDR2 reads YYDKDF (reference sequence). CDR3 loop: CATDSGVSEYNEQFF. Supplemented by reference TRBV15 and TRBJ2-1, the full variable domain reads DAMVIQNPRYQVTQFGKPVTLSCSQTLNHNVMYWYQQKSSQAPKLLFHYYDKDFNNEADTPDNFQSRRPNTSFCFLDIRSPGLGDTAMYLCATDSGVSEYNEQFFGPGTRLTVL.

CDR3 residues: CASSFGTYYEQYF. This chain uses TRBV19 with TRBJ2-7; TCRdb names TRBD2, which stays unverified in the absence of DNA. The CDR3 has 13 amino acids. CDR1 LNHDA and CDR2 SQIVND come from the germline V gene (reference sequence).

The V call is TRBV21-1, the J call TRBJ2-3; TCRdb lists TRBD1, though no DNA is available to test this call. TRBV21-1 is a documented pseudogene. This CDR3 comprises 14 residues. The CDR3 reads CATLVRSGSHTQYF.

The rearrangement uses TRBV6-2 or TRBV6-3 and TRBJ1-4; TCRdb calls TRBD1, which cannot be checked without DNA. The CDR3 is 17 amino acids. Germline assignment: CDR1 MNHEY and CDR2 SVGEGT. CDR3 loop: CASSYSSGKGIDEKLFF.

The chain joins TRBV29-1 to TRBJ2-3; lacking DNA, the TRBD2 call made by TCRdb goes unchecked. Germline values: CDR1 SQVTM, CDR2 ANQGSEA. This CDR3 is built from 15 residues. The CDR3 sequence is CSVDGLAGGADTQYF.

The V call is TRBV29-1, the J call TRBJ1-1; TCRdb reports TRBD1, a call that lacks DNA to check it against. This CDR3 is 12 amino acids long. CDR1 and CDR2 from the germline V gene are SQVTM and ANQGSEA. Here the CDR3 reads CSGLWGDTEAFF.

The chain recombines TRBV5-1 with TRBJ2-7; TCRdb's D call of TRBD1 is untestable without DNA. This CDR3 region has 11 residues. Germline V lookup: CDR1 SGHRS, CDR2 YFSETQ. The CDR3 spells CASQSRGEQYF.

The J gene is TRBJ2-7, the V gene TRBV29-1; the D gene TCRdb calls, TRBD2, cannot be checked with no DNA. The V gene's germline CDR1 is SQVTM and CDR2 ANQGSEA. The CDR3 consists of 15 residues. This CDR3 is CSVEGPGLAGYEQYF.

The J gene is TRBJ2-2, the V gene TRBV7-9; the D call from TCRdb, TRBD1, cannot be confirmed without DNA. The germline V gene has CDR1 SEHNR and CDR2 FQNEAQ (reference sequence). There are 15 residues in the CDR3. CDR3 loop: CASSSDTVNTGELFF.

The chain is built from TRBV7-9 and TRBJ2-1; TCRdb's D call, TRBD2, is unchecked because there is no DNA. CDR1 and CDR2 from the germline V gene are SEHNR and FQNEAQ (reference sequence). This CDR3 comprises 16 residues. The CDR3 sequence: CASIPEAGRAHNEQFF. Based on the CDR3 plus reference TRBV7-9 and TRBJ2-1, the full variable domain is DTGVSQNPRHKITKRGQNVTFRCDPISEHNRLYWYRQTLGQGPEFLTYFQNEAQLEKSRLLSDRFSAERPKGSFSTLEIQRTEQGDSAMYLCASIPEAGRAHNEQFFGPGTRLTVL.

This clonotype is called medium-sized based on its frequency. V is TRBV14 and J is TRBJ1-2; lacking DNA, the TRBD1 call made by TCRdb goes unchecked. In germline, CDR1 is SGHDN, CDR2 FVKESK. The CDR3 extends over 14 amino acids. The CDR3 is CASSQQGSMDGYTF.

CDR3 region: CASRETGGGYEQYF. This rearrangement joins TRBV5-1 to TRBJ2-7; no DNA is available, so the TRBD1 call from TCRdb remains unchecked. This CDR3 is built from 14 residues. From germline, CDR1 is SGHRS and CDR2 YFSETQ.